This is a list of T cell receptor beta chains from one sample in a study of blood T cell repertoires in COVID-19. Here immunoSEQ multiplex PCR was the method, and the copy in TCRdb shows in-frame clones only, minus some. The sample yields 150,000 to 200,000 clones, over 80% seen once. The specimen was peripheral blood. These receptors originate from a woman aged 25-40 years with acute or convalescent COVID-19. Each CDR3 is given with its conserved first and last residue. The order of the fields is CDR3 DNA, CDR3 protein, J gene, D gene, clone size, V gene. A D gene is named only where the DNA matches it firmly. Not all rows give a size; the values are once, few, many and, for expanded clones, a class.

TGTGCCAGCAGTTTCACGCAGCAAGAGACCCAGTACTTC CASSFTQQETQYF TRBJ2-5 . . TRBV12-3/TRBV12-4
TGTGCCAGCAGTTTCGGGTCCTCACACAATGAGCAGTTCTTC CASSFGSSHNEQFF TRBJ2-1 . . TRBV27
TGTGCCAGCAGCGACACAACCCACTACGAGCAGTACTTC CASSDTTHYEQYF TRBJ2-7 . . TRBV3-1/TRBV3-2
TGTGCCAGCAGCCAAGAAACGGGGGGGCCCTACAATGAGCAGTTCTTC CASSQETGGPYNEQFF TRBJ2-1 TRBD2 . TRBV3-1/TRBV3-2
TGTGCCAGCAGTTCACCGGGACAGGGAACTGGAAACACCATATATTTT CASSSPGQGTGNTIYF TRBJ1-3 TRBD1 once TRBV28
TGTGCCAGCATGGACGGGGGGGATTCCTACGAGCAGTACTTC CASMDGGDSYEQYF TRBJ2-7 TRBD2 . TRBV6-6
TGTGCCAGCAGCCTCCAGGGGGCGTACGAGCAGTACTTC CASSLQGAYEQYF TRBJ2-7 TRBD1 . TRBV7-9
TGTGCCTGGAGTGTAGGGGTCTGGCAAGAGACCCAGTACTTC CAWSVGVWQETQYF TRBJ2-5 . once TRBV30
TGTGCCAGCAGCCCCTTGGCTTTTAACATTCAGTACTTC CASSPLAFNIQYF TRBJ2-4 . . TRBV6-5
TGTGCCAGCAAGGACAGGGGCTTGAACACTGAAGCTTTCTTT CASKDRGLNTEAFF TRBJ1-1 TRBD1 once TRBV6-6
TGCGCCAGCAGCTTGGCCGGGACAGGGGGTGGAGATACGCAGTATTTT CASSLAGTGGGDTQYF TRBJ2-3 TRBD1 . TRBV5-1
TGTGCCAGCAGTCCGAACCACCTAGCGGGAGGTTCCTACAATGAGCAGTTCTTC CASSPNHLAGGSYNEQFF TRBJ2-1 TRBD2 . TRBV6-6
TGTGCCAGCAGCCCGGGACTTTACGAGCAGTACTTC CASSPGLYEQYF TRBJ2-7 . once TRBV2
TGCAGCGTCCAAGAGGCCTCATCCTACAATGAGCAGTTCTTC CSVQEASSYNEQFF TRBJ2-1 . . TRBV29-1
TGTGCCAGCAGCCCCGGACTAGCGCTCGCGAACACCGGGGAGCTGTTTTTT CASSPGLALANTGELFF TRBJ2-2 TRBD2 . TRBV5-4
TGTGCCAGCAGCTTTCAGGGGTGGGACACTGAAGCTTTCTTT CASSFQGWDTEAFF TRBJ1-1 . few TRBV5-6
TGCGCCAGCAGCCAAGGTTCAGGGATGACTGAAGCTTTCTTT CASSQGSGMTEAFF TRBJ1-1 . . TRBV4-3
TGTGCCAGCAGCGGGTCGGGATACGAGCAGTACTTC CASSGSGYEQYF TRBJ2-7 . . TRBV9
TGCAGCGTTGAAGGGACAGGGGGGCAGCCCCAGCATTTT CSVEGTGGQPQHF TRBJ1-5 TRBD1 once TRBV29-1
TGCGCCAGCAGCCAAGATACAGCCTCCAATGAAAAACTGTTTTTT CASSQDTASNEKLFF TRBJ1-4 . . TRBV4-3
TGTGCCACCAGTTCGGACAGGGGAAGTGTCGGCTACACCTTC CATSSDRGSVGYTF TRBJ1-2 TRBD1 . TRBV24-1
TGTGCCAGCAGCCGCGGGACGGATGGAAACACCATATATTTT CASSRGTDGNTIYF TRBJ1-3 . . TRBV3-1/TRBV3-2
TGTGCCAGTAGCACGGCCGGGACAGTGGGATTTGGCTACACCTTC CASSTAGTVGFGYTF TRBJ1-2 TRBD1 . TRBV19
TGCAGCGTTGCAGGGGGCGCCTACGAGCAGTACTTC CSVAGGAYEQYF TRBJ2-7 TRBD1 once TRBV29-1
TGTGCCAGCAGACCAGGGTTAGGGAACACTGAAGCTTTCTTT CASRPGLGNTEAFF TRBJ1-1 . many TRBV7-2
TGCGCCAGCAGTGGATTTGGGACAGGGGCAGATACGCAGTATTTT CASSGFGTGADTQYF TRBJ2-3 TRBD1 . TRBV10-1
TGTGCCAGCAGTGAGAGACAGGGGGGGAACTATGGCTACACCTTC CASSERQGGNYGYTF TRBJ1-2 TRBD1 few TRBV6-1
TGTGCCAGCAGCTCGCGGACTAGCGGGAGGGCCCTTGGGACCCAGTACTTC CASSSRTSGRALGTQYF TRBJ2-5 TRBD2 . TRBV7-2